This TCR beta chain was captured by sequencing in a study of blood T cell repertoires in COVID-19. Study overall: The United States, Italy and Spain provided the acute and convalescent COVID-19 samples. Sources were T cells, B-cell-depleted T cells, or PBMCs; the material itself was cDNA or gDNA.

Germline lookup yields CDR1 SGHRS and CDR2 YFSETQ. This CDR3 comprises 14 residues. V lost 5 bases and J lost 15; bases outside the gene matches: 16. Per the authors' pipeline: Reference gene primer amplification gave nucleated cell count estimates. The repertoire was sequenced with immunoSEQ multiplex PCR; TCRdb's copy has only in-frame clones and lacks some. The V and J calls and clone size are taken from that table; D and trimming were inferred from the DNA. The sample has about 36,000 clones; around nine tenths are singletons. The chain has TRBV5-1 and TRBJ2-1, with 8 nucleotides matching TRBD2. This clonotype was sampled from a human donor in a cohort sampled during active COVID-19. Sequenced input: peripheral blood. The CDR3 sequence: CASRPAPTSEVPFF. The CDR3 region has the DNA TGCGCCAGCAGACCTGCCCCGACTAGCGAAGTTCCGTTCTTC.